These 31 T cell receptor beta chains were all obtained from the same sample, sequenced in a study of human T cells and chemical hapten exposure. Time point noted: patch test 2, 6 weeks after DPC sensitization. Treatment described: therapeutic diphenylcyclopropenone sensitization with weekly scalp DPC. TCRdb itself ran the RACE reads through MiXCR, one entry per CDR3 protein. The sample shows around 67,000 distinct CDR3 sequences, over 6.5% of them seen only once. The sample consisted of whole blood, taken in connection with sensitization to the hapten diphenylcyclopropenone (DPC). Receptors were obtained from a woman between 45 and 65 years old with alopecia areata. Some clones in this sample may be carry-over from other donors' samples.

This clonotype has a count of ten or more. V gene TRBV7-3 combines with J gene TRBJ1-4; possibly TRBD1 for D (6 bases). CDR1 and CDR2 (germline): SGHTA, FQGTGA. This CDR3 region has 16 residues. V was pared by 7 bases and J by 1 base, with 16 bases between. CDR3 bases: TGTGCCAGCAACCAGACTAAACAGGGAACTAATGAAAAACTGTTTTTT. Protein: CASNQTKQGTNEKLFF.

This clonotype has just a few counts. The CDR3 is CSVFGLAESSYEQYF. CDR3 bases: TGCAGCGTTTTCGGACTAGCGGAGAGCTCCTACGAGCAGTACTTC. The chain is built from TRBV29-1 and TRBJ2-7; TRBD2 agrees at 10 bases. Trimming at V came to 5 bases and at J to 0 bases, leaving 7 bases not matched to a gene. CDR3 length: 15 amino acids. CDR1 SQVTM and CDR2 ANQGSEA come from the germline V gene.

This sequence joins TRBV11-2 and TRBJ2-1, with D possibly called TRBD1 or TRBD2 (5 bases each). With 7 bases removed from V and 0 bases from J, the gap between germline ends came to 16 bases. CDR3 length: 16 residues. Germline V CDR1 and CDR2: SGHAT, FQNNGV. The CDR3 is CASTPPGRASYNEQFF. DNA of the CDR3: TGTGCCAGCACCCCCCCGGGACGGGCCTCCTACAATGAGCAGTTCTTC. Variable domain in full (rest from reference TRBV11-2 and TRBJ2-1): EAGVAQSPRYKIIEKRQSVAFWCNPISGHATLYWYQQILGQGPKLLIQFQNNGVVDDSQLPKDRFSAERLKGVDSTLKIQPAKLEDSAVYLCASTPPGRASYNEQFFGPGTRLTVL.

This clonotype was detected ten times or more. This rearrangement joins TRBV12-3 or TRBV12-4 to TRBJ1-1, with 11 bases matching TRBD1. With 4 bases clipped from V and 1 base from J, the junction kept 8 bases outside the gene matches. The CDR3 is made up of 17 amino acids. CDR3 protein: CASSCPPGQGENTEAFF. CDR3 DNA: TGTGCCAGCAGTTGCCCCCCGGGACAGGGGGAGAACACTGAAGCTTTCTTT.

This chain connects TRBV11-2 to TRBJ1-1; a possible D gene is TRBD1 (5 bases). The CDR3 is made up of 12 amino acids. Trimming left V 3 bases short and J 7 bases short, with 9 bases between. The germline CDR1 and CDR2 sequences are SGHAT and FQNNGV. The CDR3 here is CASSLGGGEAFF. The CDR3 DNA reads TGTGCCAGCAGCTTGGGGGGGGGTGAAGCTTTCTTT.

CDR3 in DNA: TGTGCCAGCAGCTTAGTTCGGGACATACACGAGCAGTACTTC. Translating gives CASSLVRDIHEQYF. V usage is TRBV7-8 and J usage is TRBJ2-7; the D gene is possibly TRBD1 (6 bases). The CDR3 has 14 residues. Trimming stripped 1 base from V and 5 bases from J, with 12 bases between. In germline, CDR1 is SGHVS, CDR2 FQNEAQ. Supplemented by reference TRBV7-8 and TRBJ2-7, the full variable domain reads GAGVSQSPRYKVAKRGQDVALRCDPISGHVSLFWYQQALGQGPEFLTYFQNEAQLDKSGLPSDRFFAERPEGSVSTLKIQRTQQEDSAVYLCASSLVRDIHEQYFGPGTRLTVT.

As to this clonotype: Given a much more abundant clone one base away, this may be a read error. V usage is TRBV4-1 and J usage is TRBJ1-1; tentative D call: TRBD1 (6 bases). Germline lookup yields CDR1 MGHRA and CDR2 YSYEKL. The CDR3 is 17 amino acids. The CDR3 sequence is CANSQASRGISNTEAFF. In DNA form, the CDR3 reads TGCGCCAACAGCCAAGCTAGCAGGGGAATCTCGAACACTGAAGCTTTCTTT.

This clonotype was counted between two and nine times. The rearrangement links TRBV29-1 to TRBJ1-1, with unresolved D. Trimming left V 6 bases short and J 1 base short, with 9 bases between. The CDR3 runs 12 residues. Per germline, CDR1 SQVTM and CDR2 ANQGSEA. The CDR3 here is CSVRLPNTEAFF. DNA of the CDR3: TGCAGCGTGCGATTACCGAACACTGAAGCTTTCTTT.

The chain recombines TRBV18 with TRBJ2-3; D perhaps matches TRBD2 (5 bases). This CDR3 has 16 amino acids. Deletions cut 6 bases from V and 5 bases from J, with 21 bases between. The germline gives CDR1 KGHSH, CDR2 LQKENI. The CDR3 reads CASSPPGSRGIDTQYF. The CDR3 DNA follows: TGTGCCAGCTCCCCCCCTGGGAGTAGAGGCATAGATACGCAGTATTTT.

The table lists this clonotype with many counts. This chain connects TRBV29-1 to TRBJ1-1; D is ambiguous. CDR3 length: 13 residues. The germline CDR1 and CDR2 sequences are SQVTM and ANQGSEA. Trimming stripped 1 base from V and 4 bases from J, with 10 bases between. The CDR3 sequence is CSVEAQERTEAFF. The CDR3, as DNA: TGCAGCGTTGAAGCACAAGAACGCACTGAAGCTTTCTTT.

As for this clonotype: The junction does not match germline at one end; this may be a read error. The J gene is TRBJ2-1, the V gene TRBV7-9; D is unresolved. This CDR3 has 10 residues. Germline V gene data show CDR1 as SEHNR and CDR2 as FQNEAQ (reference sequence). The CDR3 here is CASALEARVF. The CDR3, as DNA: TGTGCCAGCGCCCTGGAAGCCCGGGTCTTC.

The chain employs TRBV5-1 and TRBJ1-1; D gene uncertain. CDR3 length: 13 residues. Germline V gene lookup returns CDR1 SGHRS and CDR2 YFSETQ. The ends were cut back, 4 bases at V and 4 bases at J, with 11 bases in the middle. The CDR3 DNA follows: TGCGCCAGCAGCCCGGGCCCCGTCACTGAAGCTTTCTTT. Translating gives CASSPGPVTEAFF.

This clonotype appeared a few times. The chain uses TRBV27 and TRBJ1-4; D is unresolved. This CDR3 region has 15 residues. CDR1 and CDR2 (germline): MNHEY, SMNVEV (reference sequence). Trimming cost V 0 bases and J 0 bases, with 5 bases left between them. The CDR3 DNA sequence: TGTGCCAGCAGTTTATCGAGGACAACTAATGAAAAACTGTTTTTT. Translating gives CASSLSRTTNEKLFF.

The J gene is TRBJ2-1, the V gene TRBV27; 10 bases line up with TRBD2. V shed 5 bases and J 7 bases; nucleotides not matched to a gene: 5. The CDR3 has 14 residues. Germline values: CDR1 MNHEY, CDR2 SMNVEV (reference sequence). CDR3 amino acids: CASSVPTSGNEQFF. CDR3 nucleotide sequence: TGTGCCAGCAGTGTCCCGACTAGCGGGAATGAGCAGTTCTTC.

This clonotype was detected ten times or more. J is TRBJ1-2 and V is TRBV11-2; 12 bases match TRBD1. Trimming took 5 bases from V and 6 from J; bases not matched to a gene: 7. Looked up from germline, CDR1 is SGHAT and CDR2 is FQNNGV. This CDR3 has 15 residues. The CDR3 DNA reads as TGTGCCAGCAGCCCCGGGACAGGGGGCGTCAATGGCTACACCTTC. Translation: CASSPGTGGVNGYTF. The variable domain in full, with the rest retrieved from reference TRBV11-2 and TRBJ1-2, is EAGVAQSPRYKIIEKRQSVAFWCNPISGHATLYWYQQILGQGPKLLIQFQNNGVVDDSQLPKDRFSAERLKGVDSTLKIQPAKLEDSAVYLCASSPGTGGVNGYTFGSGTRLTVV.

This rearrangement joins TRBV29-1 to TRBJ2-5, with D maybe TRBD2 (6 bases). CDR1 is SQVTM and CDR2 is ANQGSEA in the germline V gene. V was clipped by 7 bases and J by 4 bases, with 19 bases between them. This CDR3 is 14 amino acids long. The CDR3 reads CSAEEGNAPETQYF. CDR3 nucleotides: TGCAGCGCCGAGGAGGGAAACGCCCCAGAGACCCAGTACTTC.

This clonotype was detected only a few times. The rearrangement uses TRBV6-5 and TRBJ2-1, with D unresolved. Germline CDR1 and CDR2: MNHEY and SVGAGI. The V and J ends lost 0 bases and 9 bases respectively, with 9 bases between them. This CDR3 is 13 amino acids long. CDR3 coding DNA: TGTGCCAGCAGTTACTCGTCCGACGCTGAGCAGTTCTTC. Encoded protein: CASSYSSDAEQFF.

This clonotype was recorded a few times. The chain is built from TRBV7-9 and TRBJ1-1; tentatively, D is TRBD1 (5 bases). The germline V gene encodes CDR1 SEHNR and CDR2 FQNEAQ (reference sequence). V dropped 1 base and J dropped 4 bases, with 13 bases sitting between them. CDR3 size: 15 residues. CDR3 nucleotides: TGTGCCAGCAGCTTAGTGGGCAGGGCGGGCACTGAAGCTTTCTTT. Protein: CASSLVGRAGTEAFF.

This clonotype was seen repeatedly, ten times or more. The chain uses TRBV29-1 and TRBJ2-3, with a possible D match to TRBD2 (5 bases). Germline loops: CDR1 SQVTM, CDR2 ANQGSEA. This CDR3 spans 13 amino acids. V was clipped by 7 bases and J by 1 base, with 12 bases between them. Written as DNA, the CDR3 is TGCAGCGCTAATCCCGGGGGCACAGATACGCAGTATTTT. Its translation is CSANPGGTDTQYF.

The rearrangement uses TRBV5-1 and TRBJ1-1; D is perhaps TRBD1 (5 bases). Germline CDR1 is SGHRS and CDR2 is YFSETQ. V lost 5 bases and J 7 bases, leaving 12 bases between the germline ends. The CDR3 has 12 amino acids. CDR3 amino acids: CASREAGLEAFF. The CDR3 DNA sequence: TGCGCCAGCAGAGAGGCGGGACTTGAAGCTTTCTTT.

The rearrangement links TRBV7-8 to TRBJ1-1; D call uncertain. The CDR3 runs 15 residues. V dropped 1 base and J dropped 5 bases, with 14 bases sitting between them. Germline V lookup: CDR1 SGHVS, CDR2 FQNEAQ. Here the CDR3 DNA reads TGTGCCAGCAGCTTAGGGCCGGACCCGGAAACTGAAGCTTTCTTT. The encoded protein is CASSLGPDPETEAFF. Using reference TRBV7-8 and TRBJ1-1 for the parts outside the CDR3, the full variable domain is GAGVSQSPRYKVAKRGQDVALRCDPISGHVSLFWYQQALGQGPEFLTYFQNEAQLDKSGLPSDRFFAERPEGSVSTLKIQRTQQEDSAVYLCASSLGPDPETEAFFGQGTRLTVV.

This chain connects TRBV4-2 to TRBJ2-1; D call uncertain. The CDR3 extends over 13 amino acids. V was cut by 0 bases and J by 6 bases, with 6 bases left in between. Germline values: CDR1 LGHNA, CDR2 YNFKEQ. The CDR3 region is CASSQDRSNEQFF. The DNA of the CDR3 is TGTGCCAGCAGCCAAGACCGGAGCAATGAGCAGTTCTTC.

The genes are TRBV28 and TRBJ2-7; D gene ambiguous. The ends were cut back, 1 base at V and 2 bases at J, with 12 bases in the middle. The CDR3 length is 15 residues. Germline-derived CDR1 and CDR2 are MDHEN and SYDVKM. The CDR3 protein is CASSLSPRATYEQYF. CDR3 DNA sequence: TGTGCCAGCAGTTTATCCCCCCGGGCAACCTACGAGCAGTACTTC.

This clonotype came up a few times. The chain couples TRBV6-2 or TRBV6-3 to TRBJ1-5; possibly TRBD1 for D (5 bases). The V gene's germline CDR1 is MNHEY and CDR2 SVGEGT. This CDR3 has 13 residues. V lost 4 bases and J lost 7, with 11 bases in between. DNA for the CDR3: TGTGCCAGCAGTTCCGGGGGAGTCCAGCCCCAGCATTTT. Its protein product is CASSSGGVQPQHF.

This clonotype has a count of ten or more. This chain uses TRBV6-6 with TRBJ1-5, with D maybe TRBD1 (5 bases). The CDR3 is 15 residues long. Germline CDR1 reads MNHNY; CDR2 reads SVGAGI (reference sequence). Trimming left V 7 bases short and J 7 bases short, with 20 bases between. The CDR3 is CASIGLPTGDQPQHF. The CDR3 bases are TGTGCCAGCATAGGGCTTCCTACAGGTGACCAGCCCCAGCATTTT.

The chain recombines TRBV7-2 with TRBJ2-3, with D perhaps matching TRBD1 or TRBD2 (5 bases each). V was pared by 0 bases and J by 4 bases, with 14 bases between. The CDR3 runs to 16 residues. Germline V gene sequence: CDR1 SGHTA, CDR2 FQGNSA. CDR3 nucleotides: TGTGCCAGCAGCTTAGCTGGCCCCCGGGGCCCAGATACGCAGTATTTT. Its translation: CASSLAGPRGPDTQYF.

This clonotype has just a few counts. This chain links TRBV2 with TRBJ2-3, with a possible D match to TRBD2 (7 bases). The V end was cut by 7 bases, the J end by 0 bases, with 11 bases between. CDR3 length: 14 amino acids. The germline CDR1 and CDR2 sequences are SNHLY and FYNNEI. CDR3 sequence: CASMGGLSTDTQYF. The CDR3 nucleotides are TGTGCCAGCATGGGGGGGCTTAGCACAGATACGCAGTATTTT.

The CDR3 nucleotides read TGCGCCAGCAGCTGGGAGGGCCGGTACGAGCAGTACTTC. This codes for CASSWEGRYEQYF. This chain joins TRBV5-1 and TRBJ2-7, with TRBD2 matching 7 bases. With V trimmed by 3 bases and J by 4 bases, 4 bases remained unmatched. The CDR3 extends over 13 amino acids. The V gene's germline CDR1 is SGHRS and CDR2 YFSETQ.

This clonotype came up many times. The chain is built from TRBV27 and TRBJ2-7; 12 nucleotides line up with TRBD2. V was pared by 5 bases and J by 2 bases, with 1 base of the junction left unmatched. This CDR3 comprises 14 residues. Germline lookup yields CDR1 MNHEY and CDR2 SMNVEV (reference sequence). CDR3 in amino acids: CASSRTSGAYEQYF. The CDR3 bases are TGTGCCAGCAGTAGGACTAGCGGGGCCTACGAGCAGTACTTC.

The table lists this clonotype with a few counts. The chain is built from TRBV20-1 and TRBJ1-3, with 12 bases fitting TRBD1. V shed 4 bases, J shed 3 bases, and the junction held 4 bases outside the gene matches. The CDR3 totals 15 residues. Looked up from germline, CDR1 is DFQATT and CDR2 is SNEGSKA (reference sequence). In DNA form, the CDR3 reads TGCAGTGCTAAGAGGGACAGGGGGCATGGAAACACCATATATTTT. This sequence encodes CSAKRDRGHGNTIYF.

This clonotype was counted at least ten times. The chain is built from TRBV7-8 and TRBJ2-7; D uncertain. V dropped 5 bases and J dropped 5 bases, with 10 bases sitting between them. CDR1 and CDR2 (germline): SGHVS, FQNEAQ. This CDR3 is built from 12 residues. CDR3: CASSPPLDEQYF. CDR3 sequence (DNA): TGTGCCAGCAGCCCTCCGTTGGACGAGCAGTACTTC.